This T cell receptor (beta chain) derives from a study of cytomegalovirus exposure and HLA in healthy donors. Study-level findings and limits: HLA alleles were associated with 15,000 to 20,000 TCR beta sequences in a later analysis at 0.05 false discovery rate.

This clone has a handful of counts. Antigen: not known. The CDR3 sequence is 18 residues long. V lost 4 bases to trimming and J lost 1 base; unmatched junction nucleotides: 13. Germline CDR1 and CDR2: MGHRA and YSYEKL. PCR primers comprised 60 Vbeta and 13 Jbeta primers. Clones were sequenced by immunoSEQ multiplex PCR, and TCRdb holds only the in-frame ones, with some missing. The sample lists about 150,000 clones; 79% were seen once. The source is a middle-aged man in good health and CMV-seropositive. The chain has TRBV4-1 and TRBJ2-5, with 9 nucleotides matching TRBD2. The sample comprised PBMCs. CDR3 bases: TGCGCCAGCAGCCCAGGCAGGGCGGGAGGGCGGATCCAAGAGACCCAGTACTTC. This encodes CASSPGRAGGRIQETQYF.